Each of the 15 T cell receptor beta chains below was sequenced from the same sample in a study of OX40 agonist ivuxolimab in advanced cancers. The receptor library was made with the immunoSEQ multiplex PCR assay. Held by TCRdb, this immuneACCESS table contains in-frame sequences only and omits some clones. Under half of the omission traces to an unresolved V gene where checked; the cause of the rest is unknown. This sample is represented by tens of thousands of clones; 92% of them were singletons. The ten largest clones add up to around 3.5% of the sample. The sequenced sample was CD4+ or CD8+ T cells sorted from blood, obtained in a trial of the OX40 agonist ivuxolimab. All receptors derive from an adult with an advanced solid tumor such as melanoma, head and neck, liver or kidney cancer.

The gene calls are TRBV13 and TRBJ2-2; 9 bases fit TRBD1. Germline V CDR1 and CDR2: PRHDT, FYEKMQ (reference sequence). V lost 5 bases, J lost 7 bases, and 5 bases stayed unmatched. This CDR3 has 14 residues. Here the CDR3 reads CASSLRDRDGELFF. The CDR3 region has the DNA TGTGCCAGCAGCCTCAGGGACAGGGACGGGGAGCTGTTTTTT.

The rearrangement joins TRBV11-3 to TRBJ2-7; no clear D. The CDR3 length is 12 residues. Germline values: CDR1 SGHNT, CDR2 YENEEA. Trimming took off 2 bases at V and 3 bases at J, with 5 bases between the two ends. The CDR3 DNA is TGTGCCAGCAGCTTAAGTATCTACGAGCAGTACTTC. Translated, it gives CASSLSIYEQYF.

The rearrangement uses TRBV5-5 and TRBJ2-7; a weak D match, TRBD2 (6 bases). The CDR3 has 12 residues. CDR1 and CDR2 from the germline V gene are SGHKS and YYEKEE (reference sequence). The V gene lost 0 bases and the J gene lost 6 bases, with 7 bases spanning the gap. The CDR3 DNA reads as TGTGCCAGCAGCTTGGTCGGGGGCGAGCAGTACTTC. It yields the protein CASSLVGGEQYF.

The V call is TRBV13, the J call TRBJ2-1; D perhaps matches TRBD2 (5 bases). The CDR3 covers 15 residues. In germline, CDR1 is PRHDT, CDR2 FYEKMQ (reference sequence). The V end lost 1 base, the J end lost 5 bases, and 12 bases lay between the germline ends. The CDR3 DNA is TGTGCCAGCAGCTTAGACGGTGAGGGAAACAATGAGCAGTTCTTC. This translates into CASSLDGEGNNEQFF. Full variable domain (outside the CDR3, taken from reference TRBV13 and TRBJ2-1): AAGVIQSPRHLIKEKRETATLKCYPIPRHDTVYWYQQGPGQDPQFLISFYEKMQSDKGSIPDRFSAQQFSDYHSELNMSSLELGDSALYFCASSLDGEGNNEQFFGPGTRLTVL.

The chain employs TRBV7-9 and TRBJ2-1; 15 bases line up with TRBD2. J gave up 6 bases and V 5 bases, and 14 bases lay outside the gene matches. Germline V CDR1 and CDR2: SEHNR, FQNEAQ (reference sequence). The CDR3 consists of 19 residues. The CDR3 DNA sequence: TGTGCCAGCAGCGATATTACTTGGACTAGCGGGAGGGCCATCAATGAGCAGTTCTTC. Translated: CASSDITWTSGRAINEQFF. Drawing the rest from reference TRBV7-9 and TRBJ2-1, the complete variable domain is DTGVSQNPRHKITKRGQNVTFRCDPISEHNRLYWYRQTLGQGPEFLTYFQNEAQLEKSRLLSDRFSAERPKGSFSTLEIQRTEQGDSAMYLCASSDITWTSGRAINEQFFGPGTRLTVL.

The V gene is TRBV2, the J gene TRBJ1-2; possibly TRBD1 for D (5 bases). Trimming took 1 base from V and 0 from J, leaving 9 bases between them. CDR1 and CDR2 (germline): SNHLY, FYNNEI. CDR3 length: 15 amino acids. The CDR3 bases are TGTGCCAGCAGTGAAGGGGGCACGGCTAACTATGGCTACACCTTC. Amino acids: CASSEGGTANYGYTF.

This clone was detected only once. The V call is TRBV9, the J call TRBJ1-2; 8 positions match TRBD1. This CDR3 is built from 15 residues. With V trimmed by 0 bases and J by 7 bases, 8 bases remained unmatched. Per germline, CDR1 SGDLS and CDR2 YYNGEE. The CDR3 bases are TGTGCCAGCAGCGTAGGAGCAGGGGGCGGGAGTGGCTACACCTTC. It yields the protein CASSVGAGGGSGYTF.

This clone showed up just a few times. J is TRBJ2-1 and V is TRBV19; 10 bases fit TRBD2. J lost 5 bases, V lost 6 bases, and 7 bases had no gene match. The CDR3 has 15 residues. The germline gives CDR1 LNHDA, CDR2 SQIVND (reference sequence). The CDR3, as DNA: TGTGCCAGTAGCTGGGCGCTAGCGGGGGACAATGAGCAGTTCTTC. Its translation: CASSWALAGDNEQFF.

The rearrangement uses TRBV7-2 and TRBJ1-2, with TRBD1 matching over 8 bases. Germline V gene data show CDR1 as SGHTA and CDR2 as FQGNSA. This CDR3 region has 15 residues. J lost 3 bases, V lost 5 bases, and 8 bases had no gene match. CDR3 in amino acids: CASSAPGGGYYGYTF. The DNA of the CDR3 is TGTGCCAGCAGCGCACCAGGGGGCGGGTACTATGGCTACACCTTC.

The chain links TRBV19 to TRBJ2-7, with D perhaps matching TRBD2 (6 bases). Trimming removed 5 bases at V and 6 bases at J, with 11 bases between. Germline CDR1 reads LNHDA; CDR2 reads SQIVND (reference sequence). The CDR3 spans 12 residues. The CDR3, as DNA: TGTGCCAGTAGTTTCGGGGGTGCCGAGCAGTACTTC. Translating gives CASSFGGAEQYF.

V gene TRBV10-3 combines with J gene TRBJ2-7; D unclear. The CDR3 covers 13 residues. V was shortened by 2 bases and J by 3 bases, with 8 bases between the two germline ends. In germline, CDR1 is ENHRY, CDR2 SYGVKD. DNA of the CDR3: TGTGCCATCAGTGAGGGCAGTCTCTACGAGCAGTACTTC. Its translation: CAISEGSLYEQYF.

The rearrangement uses TRBV11-2 and TRBJ1-4, with D perhaps TRBD1 (6 bases). V was clipped by 6 bases and J by 10 bases, with 18 bases between them. Germline V CDR1 and CDR2: SGHAT, FQNNGV. The CDR3 contains 14 residues. CDR3 in DNA: TGTGCCAGCAGACCAACAGGGACCGTAGGAAAACTGTTTTTT. Amino acids: CASRPTGTVGKLFF.

CDR3 protein: CASSLPAVGRMISYEQYF. CDR3 nucleotides: TGTGCCAGCAGTTTACCCGCCGTCGGCAGGATGATTTCCTACGAGCAGTACTTC. V gene TRBV28 combines with J gene TRBJ2-7, with D unresolved. The CDR3 extends over 18 amino acids. Deletions cut 2 bases from V and 1 base from J, with 21 bases between. Germline CDR1 reads MDHEN; CDR2 reads SYDVKM.

The chain joins TRBV6-1 to TRBJ2-1; TRBD2 might be the D (6 bases). Germline-derived CDR1 and CDR2 are MNHNS and SASEGT. With 4 bases removed from V and 6 bases from J, the gap between germline ends came to 19 bases. CDR3 length equals 16 residues. Written as DNA, the CDR3 is TGTGCCAGCAGTGCCCTTAAACTAGCAACGGCCAATGAGCAGTTCTTC. It translates to CASSALKLATANEQFF.

The genes are TRBV6-1 and TRBJ1-1; D gene ambiguous. Trimming shortened V by 2 bases and J by 12 bases, and 10 bases separated the two germline ends. The CDR3 covers 11 residues. Per germline, CDR1 MNHNS and CDR2 SASEGT. CDR3 nucleotide sequence: TGTGCCAGCAGTGAATCGGGGATGACTTTCTTT. Residues: CASSESGMTFF.